Listed below are T cell receptor beta chains from one sample, sequenced in a study of preoperative IRX-2 immunotherapy in early breast cancer. Sequencing was performed with immunoSEQ multiplex PCR; in TCRdb, only in-frame clones are kept and a portion is missing. This table holds 25,000 or so clones, roughly 95% found once. The sample in question was tumor tissue, obtained after IRX-2 immunotherapy. These receptors were collected from a human donor with breast cancer. CDR3s include the opening cysteine and the closing phenylalanine or tryptophan. The D gene is left open where the match is weak. Clone size, where shown, is once, few, many, or a class for clones that have expanded.

-	TRBV29-1	-	14	TRBJ2-3	CSVERRDSTDTQYF	TGCAGCGTTGAACGGCGTGACAGCACAGATACGCAGTATTTT
-	TRBV9	-	15	TRBJ1-1	CASSVAGTGGTEAFF	TGTGCCAGCAGCGTAGCCGGCACTGGGGGCACTGAAGCTTTCTTT
TRBD1	TRBV6-5	-	15	TRBJ1-2	CASSRGGGRDYGYTF	TGTGCCAGCAGCAGGGGGGGTGGCAGGGACTATGGCTACACCTTC
TRBD1	TRBV11-3	-	17	TRBJ2-1	CASSSGAGTGTHNEQFF	TGTGCCAGCAGCTCCGGGGCGGGGACAGGGACTCACAATGAGCAGTTCTTC
-	TRBV25-1	-	15	TRBJ2-3	CASSEPRGNTDTQYF	TGTGCCAGCAGTGAACCGAGGGGCAATACAGATACGCAGTATTTT
-	TRBV5-4	-	14	TRBJ1-5	CASSHRGSNQPQHF	TGTGCCAGCAGCCACCGGGGGAGCAATCAGCCCCAGCATTTT
-	TRBV25-1	-	16	TRBJ2-5	CASSEGGLVGRETQYF	TGTGCCAGCAGTGAAGGCGGGCTAGTTGGGCGAGAGACCCAGTACTTC
-	TRBV7-8	-	13	TRBJ1-1	CASSLEGFTEAFF	TGTGCCAGCAGCTTAGAGGGGTTCACTGAAGCTTTCTTT
-	TRBV9	-	14	TRBJ2-7	CASSVGRGEGEQYF	TGTGCCAGCAGCGTGGGGCGGGGTGAGGGAGAGCAGTACTTC
-	TRBV18	few	17	TRBJ2-4	CASSPWDRGGAKNIQYF	TGTGCCAGCTCACCCTGGGACCGGGGAGGCGCCAAAAACATTCAGTACTTC
-	TRBV7-2	-	13	TRBJ2-7	CASSFRGLGEQYF	TGTGCCAGCAGCTTTAGGGGCTTAGGGGAGCAGTACTTC
-	TRBV19	-	14	TRBJ2-3	CASSFERVTDTQYF	TGTGCCAGTAGTTTCGAGCGGGTCACAGATACGCAGTATTTT